One and the same sample provided the 29 T cell receptor beta chains below, sequenced in a study of graft-versus-host responses after intestinal transplantation (dated by TCRdb to the early 2020s). The library was prepared using the immunoSEQ multiplex PCR assay. TCRdb provides this immuneACCESS table in a form limited to in-frame rearrangements. Some clones are lacking; in checked studies, under half of them reflect an unresolved V gene, and why the rest are absent is not known. Within this sample are more than 65,000 clones, with less than 90% of them counted one time only. Roughly 0.35% of the sample goes to the ten largest clones. Their specific antigens are unknown. The time point label here, explained by the study, means: cells obtained before transplantation from donor or recipient. This material consisted of unstimulated CD4+ T cells sorted from spleen or lymph node cells, taken before intestinal transplant. The receptors were sampled from a human donor who received an intestinal transplant.

The chain uses TRBV7-2 and TRBJ1-2; TRBD1 agrees at 11 bases. The CDR3 covers 12 residues. Trimming removed 4 bases from V and 8 bases from J; junction bases left unmatched: 0. Germline assignment: CDR1 SGHTA and CDR2 FQGNSA. CDR3 sequence (DNA): TGTGCCAGCAGCTGGACAGGGGGCGGCTACACCTTC. Amino acid sequence: CASSWTGGGYTF.

A single count supports this clone. The V call is TRBV28, the J call TRBJ2-7; 7 bases fit TRBD1. The length of the CDR3 is 15 residues. The germline CDR1 and CDR2 sequences are MDHEN and SYDVKM. V lost 7 bases, J lost 0 bases, and 9 bases stayed unmatched. In nucleotides, the CDR3 is TGTGCCAGCATGGTCGGGACAGCGTTCTCCTACGAGCAGTACTTC. Translating gives CASMVGTAFSYEQYF.

The chain employs TRBV5-1 and TRBJ1-4, with a tentative D call TRBD1 (5 bases). The CDR3 runs to 15 residues. V gave up 0 bases and J gave up 2 bases, with 8 bases separating them. Per the germline V gene, CDR1 is SGHRS and CDR2 is YFSETQ. The chain's CDR3 is CASSLERGTNEKLFF. The CDR3 region has the DNA TGCGCCAGCAGCTTGGAAAGGGGCACTAATGAAAAACTGTTTTTT.

CDR3 loop: CASGDRDTEAFF. CDR3 nucleotides: TGCGCCAGCGGGGACAGGGACACTGAAGCTTTCTTT. This sequence joins TRBV5-1 and TRBJ1-1; 9 nucleotides match TRBD1. Germline lookup yields CDR1 SGHRS and CDR2 YFSETQ. This CDR3 has 12 residues. Losses at the gene ends were 7 bases for V and 3 bases for J; bases not matched to a gene: 1. Full variable domain (remainder filled in from reference TRBV5-1 and TRBJ1-1): KAGVTQTPRYLIKTRGQQVTLSCSPISGHRSVSWYQQTPGQGLQFLFEYFSETQRNKGNFPGRFSGRQFSNSRSEMNVSTLELGDSALYLCASGDRDTEAFFGQGTRLTVV.

This rearrangement joins TRBV6-1 to TRBJ1-3; D gene uncertain. This CDR3 has 14 residues. CDR1 is MNHNS, CDR2 SASEGT, per germline. With 5 bases removed from V and 0 bases from J, the gap between germline ends came to 8 bases. CDR3 protein: CASSPVHSGNTIYF. In DNA, the CDR3 is TGTGCCAGCAGTCCGGTGCACTCTGGAAACACCATATATTTT.

The gene calls are TRBV4-1 and TRBJ2-2; tentatively, D is TRBD1 (6 bases). Deletions cut 1 base from V and 2 bases from J, with 8 bases between. Germline V gene sequence: CDR1 MGHRA, CDR2 YSYEKL. The CDR3 runs 15 residues. CDR3 sequence reads: CASSQGTANTGELFF. CDR3 DNA: TGCGCCAGCAGCCAAGGGACAGCTAACACCGGGGAGCTGTTTTTT.

This sequence joins TRBV25-1 and TRBJ2-3; perhaps TRBD2 as D (5 bases). V dropped 3 bases and J dropped 8 bases, with 12 bases sitting between them. The CDR3 totals 13 residues. From germline, CDR1 is MGHDK and CDR2 SYGVNS. The chain's CDR3 is CASSDPGVGTQYF. The CDR3 nucleotides are TGTGCCAGCAGTGACCCCGGGGTTGGTACGCAGTATTTT.

This chain uses TRBV19 with TRBJ2-1, with 10 bases aligning to TRBD2. The CDR3 is made up of 16 amino acids. V shed 1 base, J shed 5 bases, and the junction held 5 bases outside the gene matches. Germline V gives CDR1 LNHDA, CDR2 SQIVND (reference sequence). CDR3 amino acids: CASSIGRLAGDNEQFF. CDR3 DNA sequence: TGTGCCAGTAGTATAGGTAGGCTAGCGGGAGACAATGAGCAGTTCTTC.

The chain is built from TRBV6-5 and TRBJ2-7; TRBD2 matches at 10 bases. There are 15 residues in the CDR3. Germline CDR1 MNHEY, CDR2 SVGAGI. The V segment lost 5 bases and the J segment 2 bases; nucleotides outside the gene matches: 6. CDR3 DNA: TGTGCCAGCAGTCCGACCGGGACTAGCGCCTACGAGCAGTACTTC. Its protein is CASSPTGTSAYEQYF.

This clone was seen just once. This sequence joins TRBV15 and TRBJ1-5; D unresolved. The CDR3 has 19 residues. Trimming removed 0 bases at V and 1 base at J, with 19 bases between. The germline V gene has CDR1 LNHNV and CDR2 YYDKDF (reference sequence). The chain's CDR3 is CATSRDILQDPYSNQPQHF. The CDR3 bases are TGTGCCACCAGCAGAGATATTCTGCAGGATCCTTACAGCAATCAGCCCCAGCATTTT.

The rearrangement links TRBV29-1 to TRBJ1-2, with D perhaps matching TRBD1 (5 bases). The CDR3 covers 13 residues. Trimming took off 3 bases at V and 9 bases at J, with 17 bases between the two ends. Germline CDR1 is SQVTM and CDR2 is ANQGSEA. CDR3 in amino acids: CSVESIGRASYTF. CDR3 in DNA: TGCAGCGTTGAGTCCATTGGCAGGGCAAGCTACACCTTC. Looking up the rest from reference TRBV29-1 and TRBJ1-2 gives the full variable domain: SAVISQKPSRDICQRGTSLTIQCQVDSQVTMMFWYRQQPGQSLTLIATANQGSEATYESGFVIDKFPISRPNLTFSTLTVSNMSPEDSSIYLCSVESIGRASYTFGSGTRLTVV.

This rearrangement joins TRBV5-1 to TRBJ2-7; 7 bases map to TRBD2. The CDR3 spans 15 residues. Per germline, CDR1 SGHRS and CDR2 YFSETQ. Germline trimming cut 2 bases from V and 9 bases from J; bases unmatched to any gene: 14. As DNA, the CDR3 is TGCGCCAGCAGCTTCGAACCGGGAGGCGCCCTGGGGCAGTACTTC. Its protein is CASSFEPGGALGQYF.

Here the CDR3 DNA reads TGTGCCTGGAGTGTAGGGGGACCCAGCGGGGGGGCGAAGACCCAGTACTTC. This sequence encodes CAWSVGGPSGGAKTQYF. The gene calls are TRBV30 and TRBJ2-5, with 10 bases aligning to TRBD2. CDR1 and CDR2 from the germline V gene are GTSNPN and SVGIG (reference sequence). Trimming cost V 0 bases and J 6 bases; bases outside gene matches: 13. This CDR3 region has 17 residues. Using reference TRBV30 and TRBJ2-5 for the parts outside the CDR3, the full variable domain is SQTIHQWPATLVQPVGSPLSLECTVEGTSNPNLYWYRQAAGRGLQLLFYSVGIGQISSEVPQNLSASRPQDRQFILSSKKLLLSDSGFYLCAWSVGGPSGGAKTQYFGPGTRLLVL.

This chain uses TRBV6-5 with TRBJ1-1, with D possibly matching TRBD1 (6 bases). There are 15 residues in the CDR3. Trimming took off 5 bases at V and 0 bases at J, with 13 bases between the two ends. In germline, CDR1 is MNHEY, CDR2 SVGAGI. As DNA, the CDR3 is TGTGCCAGCAGTAGACCAGGGGCCTTGAACACTGAAGCTTTCTTT. This encodes CASSRPGALNTEAFF.

V and J are TRBV9 and TRBJ2-2; D unclear. Germline V gene sequence: CDR1 SGDLS, CDR2 YYNGEE. The CDR3 is made up of 12 amino acids. The V and J ends lost 2 bases and 3 bases respectively, with 2 bases between them. The CDR3 bases are TGTGCCAGCAGCGTCTACACCGGGGAGCTGTTTTTT. The encoded protein is CASSVYTGELFF.

The chain has TRBV11-1 and TRBJ2-1, with D uncertain. Germline V gene sequence: CDR1 SGHAT, CDR2 FQDESV (reference sequence). The CDR3 loop spans 14 amino acids. The V end was cut by 1 base, the J end by 6 bases, with 10 bases between. The chain's CDR3 is CASSLGRGSNEQFF. The DNA of the CDR3 is TGTGCCAGCAGCTTAGGACGAGGTTCCAATGAGCAGTTCTTC. Together with reference TRBV11-1 and TRBJ2-1, the CDR3 gives the full variable domain: EAEVAQSPRYKITEKSQAVAFWCDPISGHATLYWYRQILGQGPELLVQFQDESVVDDSQLPKDRFSAERLKGVDSTLKIQPAELGDSAMYLCASSLGRGSNEQFFGPGTRLTVL.

This chain links TRBV5-5 with TRBJ2-5, with a tentative D call TRBD2 (6 bases). The V and J ends lost 0 bases and 4 bases respectively, with 16 bases between them. The CDR3 is 16 amino acids. In germline, CDR1 is SGHKS, CDR2 YYEKEE (reference sequence). As DNA, the CDR3 is TGTGCCAGCAGCTTGGCCAAAGGCGGGATGATAGAGACCCAGTACTTC. Residues: CASSLAKGGMIETQYF.

The rearrangement uses TRBV6-6 and TRBJ2-1; the match to TRBD2 covers 8 bases. Germline CDR1 MNHNY, CDR2 SVGAGI (reference sequence). This CDR3 spans 14 amino acids. Trimming took 6 bases from V and 2 from J; bases not matched to a gene: 3. In DNA, the CDR3 is TGTGCCAGCAGCCGGGGGGGCCCCTACAATGAGCAGTTCTTC. This encodes CASSRGGPYNEQFF.

The rearrangement joins TRBV30 to TRBJ1-2; TRBD1 matches at 7 bases. With 3 bases clipped from V and 5 bases from J, the junction kept 6 bases outside the gene matches. The CDR3 is made up of 13 amino acids. The germline CDR1 and CDR2 sequences are GTSNPN and SVGIG (reference sequence). CDR3: CAWSQDRSYGYTF. The CDR3 bases are TGTGCCTGGAGCCAGGACAGGAGTTATGGCTACACCTTC.

The V call is TRBV29-1, the J call TRBJ1-1, with 7 nucleotides matching TRBD1. Germline V gene sequence: CDR1 SQVTM, CDR2 ANQGSEA. V dropped 4 bases and J dropped 5; count of bases not matched to a gene: 4. The CDR3 is 12 residues long. CDR3: CSVGEGATEAFF. CDR3 in DNA: TGCAGCGTTGGCGAGGGGGCAACTGAAGCTTTCTTT.

This sequence joins TRBV7-9 and TRBJ1-2, with 9 bases lining up with TRBD1. V trimming: 4 bases; J trimming: 8 bases; junction bases outside the gene matches: 8. This CDR3 is 14 amino acids long. Germline V gene data show CDR1 as SEHNR and CDR2 as FQNEAQ (reference sequence). Written as DNA, the CDR3 is TGTGCCAGCAGCTCCGGGACAGGGCTAGGAGGCTACACCTTC. Translation gives CASSSGTGLGGYTF.

V and J are TRBV28 and TRBJ1-2; 8 nucleotides align to TRBD1. Looked up from germline, CDR1 is MDHEN and CDR2 is SYDVKM. With 5 bases clipped from V and 4 bases from J, the junction kept 6 bases outside the gene matches. The CDR3 is 14 residues long. CDR3 coding DNA: TGTGCCAGCAGTCGATCTGACAGGGGCTATGGCTACACCTTC. Amino acid sequence: CASSRSDRGYGYTF.

This sequence joins TRBV6-1 and TRBJ1-2; D perhaps matches TRBD1 (6 bases). Germline V gene data show CDR1 as MNHNS and CDR2 as SASEGT. The CDR3 is 12 amino acids. V gave up 10 bases and J gave up 1 base, with 10 bases separating them. The chain's CDR3 is CATQGYNYGYTF. CDR3 DNA sequence: TGTGCCACCCAGGGGTATAACTATGGCTACACCTTC.

This sequence joins TRBV5-4 and TRBJ2-2; maybe TRBD1 (6 bases). V lost 2 bases, J lost 6 bases, and 17 bases lay in between. The CDR3 has 16 residues. CDR1 and CDR2 from the germline V gene are SGHNT and YYREEE (reference sequence). CDR3 nucleotide sequence: TGTGCCAGCAGCTTATACCGGGACATCTTCTCCGGGGAGCTGTTTTTT. Its protein is CASSLYRDIFSGELFF.

Comment on this clone: Additional DNA sequences in this sample encode the identical CDR3. The V and J genes are TRBV28 and TRBJ1-5; D not certain. Germline V gives CDR1 MDHEN, CDR2 SYDVKM. CDR3 length: 12 amino acids. V dropped 4 bases and J dropped 3 bases, with 4 bases sitting between them. The CDR3 bases are TGTGCCAGCAGTTCTATCAATCAGCCCCAGCATTTT. Translated, it gives CASSSINQPQHF.

J is TRBJ1-4 and V is TRBV7-9; 8 bases map to TRBD1. Germline values: CDR1 SEHNR, CDR2 FQNEAQ (reference sequence). V lost 5 bases to trimming and J lost 7 bases; unmatched junction nucleotides: 12. The CDR3 totals 16 residues. The CDR3 nucleotides read TGTGCCAGCAGCCTCTACCCAGGGACAGGAATTGAAAAACTGTTTTTT. Its translation is CASSLYPGTGIEKLFF.

CDR3 in amino acids: CASSEAPTKTGGQYF. The CDR3 DNA is TGTGCCAGCAGTGAAGCGCCCACTAAGACAGGGGGGCAGTACTTC. The V gene is TRBV2, the J gene TRBJ2-7; 9 bases fit TRBD1. Trimming at V came to 0 bases and at J to 9 bases, leaving 9 bases not matched to a gene. The CDR3 loop spans 15 amino acids. Germline V gene sequence: CDR1 SNHLY, CDR2 FYNNEI.

This chain uses TRBV7-2 with TRBJ1-5, with D possibly matching TRBD1 (6 bases). Trimming removed 10 bases from V and 7 bases from J, with 17 bases in between. The CDR3 covers 13 residues. Per the germline V gene, CDR1 is SGHTA and CDR2 is FQGNSA. CDR3: CATSLRGHQPQHF. The CDR3, as DNA: TGTGCCACATCACTCCGGGGACACCAGCCCCAGCATTTT.

This clone was seen only a few times. V and J are TRBV28 and TRBJ1-4; tentative D call: TRBD1 (6 bases). The CDR3 contains 15 residues. V lost 5 bases and J 0 bases, leaving 10 bases between the germline ends. The germline gives CDR1 MDHEN, CDR2 SYDVKM. The CDR3 protein is CASSEQGTTNEKLFF. CDR3 DNA: TGTGCCAGCAGTGAGCAGGGGACAACTAATGAAAAACTGTTTTTT.